The T cell receptor (beta chain) described here comes from a study of blood T cell repertoires in COVID-19. Germline V gene lookup returns CDR1 SGDLS and CDR2 YYNGEE. The J segment lost 4 bases and the V segment lost 4 bases, leaving 7 bases of the junction unmatched. There are 14 residues in the CDR3. TCRdb's table, derived via immunoSEQ multiplex PCR, lists solely in-frame clones and lacks some. The sample records under 300,000 clones, 70% to 90% being singletons. Material for sequencing was peripheral blood. The sequence came from a woman between 65 and 79 years old with acute or convalescent COVID-19. V is TRBV9 and J is TRBJ2-5; TRBD1 matches at 7 bases. The CDR3 region is CASSRQGRRETQYF. The CDR3 coding sequence is TGTGCCAGCAGCCGACAGGGCCGCAGAGAGACCCAGTACTTC.